This T cell receptor (beta chain) was profiled in a study of T cells in localized non-small cell lung cancer. Nonneoplastic adjacent lung devoid of atypia was obtained no less than 2 cm from the tumor margin. The CDR3 totals 15 residues. Per the germline V gene, CDR1 is SGDLS and CDR2 is YYNGEE. V lost 5 bases, J lost 5 bases, and 16 bases lay in between. This clone was seen a handful of times. Antigen specificity is unknown. Study-wide results and limits: Longer overall survival was linked to higher blood T cell density. The highest T cell clonality was in uninvolved adjacent lung, above tumor. Paired adjacent lung recovered a median around 60 of the top 100 tumor clones.

Sequencing was performed with immunoSEQ multiplex PCR; in TCRdb, only in-frame clones are kept and a portion is missing. The sample has 1,000 to 1,500 clones, approximately 38% seen once. This rearrangement joins TRBV9 to TRBJ2-2; D unresolved. Material: normal lung tissue next to the tumor, obtained before any cancer treatment. The receptor comes from a woman aged 40 to 75 with stage I lung adenocarcinoma. The CDR3 DNA reads TGTGCCAGCAGTCCTAGAGGCGGTAGTACCGGGGAGCTGTTTTTT. The encoded protein is CASSPRGGSTGELFF. Using reference TRBV9 and TRBJ2-2 for the parts outside the CDR3, the full variable domain is DSGVTQTPKHLITATGQRVTLRCSPRSGDLSVYWYQQSLDQGLQFLIQYYNGEERAKGNILERFSAQQFPDLHSELNLSSLELGDSALYFCASSPRGGSTGELFFGEGSRLTVL.